Each of the 27 T cell receptor beta chains below was sequenced from the same sample in a study of T-cell memory formation after mild COVID-19 listed by TCRdb under 2021. Receptor amplification or capture employed 5' RACE. Sequencing was performed on an Illumina NovaSeq 6000. TCRdb reanalyzed the raw reads on its own, using fastp at Q25 for trimming and MiXCR for clone calling, and kept in-frame beta chains. One record per CDR3 amino acid sequence lists the most common genes and DNA. The sample yields 400,000 or so distinct CDR3 sequences; 20% were counted once. 7.5% to 10% of the sample goes to the ten largest clones. Material: PBMCs or a T cell subset sorted from them (not recorded which). Every receptor here comes from an adult woman who had mild COVID-19 (a few samples of this study predate the infection). The sample titles of this study are shuffled in the database, so cell type and time point are left out; the donor was told from shared clones.

This clonotype showed up just a few times. V usage is TRBV7-9 and J usage is TRBJ2-7; D not resolved. The CDR3 runs to 14 residues. The germline V gene has CDR1 SEHNR and CDR2 FQNEAQ (reference sequence). Trimming cost V 5 bases and J 1 base, with 12 bases left between them. The CDR3 loop reads CASSASTGSYEQYF. The CDR3, as DNA: TGTGCCAGCAGCGCCTCGACTGGGTCCTACGAGCAGTACTTC.

This clonotype was picked up many times. V and J are TRBV27 and TRBJ1-1; perhaps TRBD1 as D (6 bases). The CDR3 is 14 amino acids. Germline V gives CDR1 MNHEY, CDR2 SMNVEV (reference sequence). Trimming took off 3 bases at V and 5 bases at J, with 13 bases between the two ends. DNA for the CDR3: TGTGCCAGCAGTTTTCAGGGGAGGTTAACTGAAGCTTTCTTT. It is translated as CASSFQGRLTEAFF.

A word on this clonotype: This likely comes from a read error, as the CDR3 has no conserved phenylalanine or tryptophan at its end. This CDR3 reads CATSSGTSGYYEQYL. The CDR3 DNA sequence: TGTGCCACCAGCTCCGGGACTAGCGGATACTACGAGCAGTACTTA. This chain uses TRBV15 with TRBJ2-7, with 11 bases lining up with TRBD2. The trim removed 5 bases at V and 3 bases at J, leaving 6 bases unmatched. This CDR3 spans 15 amino acids. Germline lookup yields CDR1 LNHNV and CDR2 YYDKDF (reference sequence).

This clonotype was recorded a few times. This CDR3 reads CASSFSPGRDDNEQFF. The CDR3 region has the DNA TGTGCCAGCAGCTTCTCTCCAGGGAGGGACGACAATGAGCAGTTCTTC. This rearrangement joins TRBV7-9 to TRBJ2-1; 7 nucleotides match TRBD2. Per the germline V gene, CDR1 is SEHNR and CDR2 is FQNEAQ (reference sequence). This CDR3 region has 16 residues. V lost 3 bases and J lost 5; bases outside the gene matches: 10.

This clonotype has more than one count but fewer than ten. The V gene is TRBV5-1, the J gene TRBJ2-4; 15 nucleotides line up with TRBD2. This CDR3 comprises 18 residues. V lost 4 bases to trimming and J lost 8 bases; unmatched junction nucleotides: 13. The V gene's germline CDR1 is SGHRS and CDR2 YFSETQ. The CDR3 region is CASSPGLAGGVPSDIQYF. The CDR3, as DNA: TGCGCCAGCAGCCCGGGACTAGCGGGAGGAGTCCCCTCGGACATTCAGTACTTC.

This clonotype was counted at least ten times. The CDR3 sequence: CASSLLTGVRLTTNEQFF. In DNA, the CDR3 is TGCGCCAGCAGCTTGCTAACAGGGGTCCGACTGACTACCAATGAGCAGTTCTTC. The chain recombines TRBV5-1 with TRBJ2-1; 7 bases align to TRBD1. CDR1 and CDR2 (germline): SGHRS, YFSETQ. Trimming cost V 1 base and J 6 bases; bases outside gene matches: 16. The CDR3 is made up of 18 amino acids.

Written as DNA, the CDR3 is TGTGCCAGCGGCCCGCCATCGATAGCCAAAAACATTCAGTACTTC. Amino acids: CASGPPSIAKNIQYF. The gene calls are TRBV6-2 or TRBV6-3 and TRBJ2-4; D gene ambiguous. CDR3 size: 15 residues. V was shortened by 8 bases and J by 0 bases, with 14 bases between the two germline ends. From germline, CDR1 is MNHEY and CDR2 SVGEGT.

The chain links TRBV7-9 to TRBJ1-2, with 7 bases that match TRBD1. The V gene's germline CDR1 is SEHNR and CDR2 FQNEAQ (reference sequence). The trim removed 0 bases at V and 3 bases at J, leaving 4 bases unmatched. The CDR3 length is 15 residues. Written as DNA, the CDR3 is TGTGCCAGCAGCTTAGCGAGGGGGCTGGACTATGGCTACACCTTC. Translation: CASSLARGLDYGYTF.

The V and J genes are TRBV7-2 and TRBJ2-3; D might be TRBD2 (5 bases). CDR1 is SGHTA and CDR2 is FQGNSA in the germline V gene. CDR3 length: 14 residues. V dropped 3 bases and J dropped 0 bases, with 7 bases sitting between them. The CDR3 coding sequence is TGTGCCAGCAGCTTCTGGACTAGCACAGATACGCAGTATTTT. Translating gives CASSFWTSTDTQYF.

This clonotype was observed a handful of times. The chain joins TRBV7-9 to TRBJ2-7, with TRBD2 matching over 7 bases. V shed 6 bases, J shed 7 bases, and the junction held 12 bases outside the gene matches. CDR3 size: 14 residues. The germline V gene has CDR1 SEHNR and CDR2 FQNEAQ (reference sequence). This CDR3 reads CASRILAESGEQYF. CDR3 in DNA: TGTGCCAGCAGGATCCTAGCGGAGTCGGGGGAGCAGTACTTC.

V and J are TRBV27 and TRBJ2-3, with D perhaps assigned TRBD1 or TRBD2 (6 bases each). Germline V gene sequence: CDR1 MNHEY, CDR2 SMNVEV (reference sequence). The CDR3 is 13 amino acids. Trimming pared 11 bases from V and 0 bases from J, leaving 12 bases between. CDR3 nucleotide sequence: TGTGCCTGCGGGACATCAAGCACAGATACGCAGTATTTT. This sequence encodes CACGTSSTDTQYF.

This chain joins TRBV12-3 or TRBV12-4 and TRBJ2-7, with 9 nucleotides matching TRBD2. V was clipped by 3 bases and J by 7 bases; unmatched bases: 7. The CDR3 is 14 residues long. The CDR3 DNA reads as TGTGCCAGCAGTTTGAGGATAGCGGGAGCGGAGCAGTACTTC. Amino acid sequence: CASSLRIAGAEQYF.

The V call is TRBV11-2, the J call TRBJ2-3; 9 bases map to TRBD1. The CDR3 is 17 residues long. Germline CDR1 is SGHAT and CDR2 is FQNNGV. Trimming cost V 1 base and J 2 bases; bases outside gene matches: 7. CDR3 in amino acids: CASSLVAGTGPTDTQYF. CDR3 coding DNA: TGTGCCAGCAGCTTAGTGGCTGGGACAGGGCCCACAGATACGCAGTATTTT.

This clonotype has ten or more counts. The gene calls are TRBV7-8 and TRBJ1-6; D call uncertain. The CDR3 runs 11 residues. Trimming removed 6 bases from V and 9 bases from J, with 6 bases in between. Germline V CDR1 and CDR2: SGHVS, FQNEAQ. CDR3 sequence (DNA): TGTGCCAGCAGTCTCGGTTCACCCCTCCACTTT. It is translated as CASSLGSPLHF.

The rearrangement joins TRBV6-5 to TRBJ2-2, with a tentative D call TRBD2 (5 bases). CDR1 is MNHEY and CDR2 is SVGAGI in the germline V gene. The CDR3 sequence is 13 residues long. Trimming took off 5 bases at V and 6 bases at J, with 10 bases between the two ends. As DNA, the CDR3 is TGTGCCAGCAGTACACTAGTTGCCGGGGAGCTGTTTTTT. Translated, it gives CASSTLVAGELFF.

This clonotype was seen more than once but under ten times. V usage is TRBV6-6 and J usage is TRBJ1-5; TRBD1 is a possible D gene (5 bases). V gave up 5 bases and J gave up 4 bases, with 15 bases separating them. The CDR3 is made up of 15 amino acids. The germline V gene has CDR1 MNHNY and CDR2 SVGAGI (reference sequence). The CDR3 reads CASSHFDSLNQPQHF. The CDR3, as DNA: TGTGCCAGCAGTCACTTCGACAGTCTGAATCAGCCCCAGCATTTT.

There are many counts of this clonotype. The chain combines TRBV27 with TRBJ2-4; 8 positions match TRBD1. V shed 5 bases, J shed 7 bases, and the junction held 13 bases outside the gene matches. This CDR3 is 16 amino acids long. Germline-derived CDR1 and CDR2 are MNHEY and SMNVEV (reference sequence). CDR3 nucleotides: TGTGCCAGCAGTCCCCAAGGACAGGGACGAACGAACATTCAGTACTTC. It is translated as CASSPQGQGRTNIQYF.

There are a few counts of this clonotype. CDR3 amino acids: CASGWEASGVQETQYF. The CDR3 nucleotides read TGTGCCAGCGGTTGGGAGGCTAGCGGGGTCCAAGAGACCCAGTACTTC. The V and J genes are TRBV12-3 or TRBV12-4 and TRBJ2-5, with 9 bases aligning to TRBD2. Trimming cost V 8 bases and J 1 base; bases outside gene matches: 11. The CDR3 loop spans 16 amino acids.

In its sample, this clonotype was seen a few times. The rearrangement joins TRBV6-5 to TRBJ1-4; TRBD1 might be the D (6 bases). Germline-derived CDR1 and CDR2 are MNHEY and SVGAGI. Trimming took 2 bases from V and 6 from J, leaving 10 bases between them. The CDR3 extends over 14 amino acids. CDR3: CASSYGAGDEKLFF. DNA for the CDR3: TGTGCCAGCAGTTACGGTGCAGGGGATGAAAAACTGTTTTTT.

The chain employs TRBV7-9 and TRBJ1-5; no clear D gene. V was cut by 4 bases and J by 1 base, with 17 bases left in between. The CDR3 totals 17 residues. Germline lookup yields CDR1 SEHNR and CDR2 FQNEAQ (reference sequence). The CDR3 sequence is CASSSWRVDGSNQPQHF. CDR3 nucleotides: TGTGCCAGCAGCTCCTGGAGGGTGGATGGCAGCAATCAGCCCCAGCATTTT.

This clonotype appeared a few times. This rearrangement joins TRBV5-1 to TRBJ2-3, with D perhaps being TRBD1 or TRBD2 (5 bases each). This CDR3 region has 16 residues. Germline V CDR1 and CDR2: SGHRS, YFSETQ. The V and J ends lost 4 bases and 6 bases respectively, with 21 bases between them. CDR3 bases: TGCGCCAGCAGCCCACCACTAGGGGTAGGCGCGGATACGCAGTATTTT. This codes for CASSPPLGVGADTQYF.

This clonotype was recorded a few times. The chain uses TRBV5-1 and TRBJ2-5; D could derive from TRBD1 or TRBD2 (5 bases each). Deletions cut 4 bases from V and 4 bases from J, with 11 bases between. The CDR3 contains 13 residues. The germline V gene has CDR1 SGHRS and CDR2 YFSETQ. The CDR3 protein is CASSVRDVETQYF. CDR3 DNA: TGCGCCAGCAGCGTGAGGGACGTAGAGACCCAGTACTTC.

In this sample, this clonotype turned up a few times. This chain connects TRBV2 to TRBJ1-1; D is unclear. CDR1 and CDR2 from the germline V gene are SNHLY and FYNNEI. Deletions cut 2 bases from V and 6 bases from J, with 10 bases between. CDR3 length equals 13 residues. The CDR3 DNA reads TGTGCCAGCAGTGAATCAGCTACCTCTGAAGCTTTCTTT. Translating gives CASSESATSEAFF.

This clonotype was seen more than once but under ten times. The V call is TRBV4-1, the J call TRBJ2-3; unclear D gene. CDR1 is MGHRA and CDR2 is YSYEKL in the germline V gene. V shed 0 bases and J shed 2 bases, with 12 bases lying between them. This CDR3 is 16 amino acids long. This CDR3 reads CASSQDADRHTDTQYF. The CDR3 bases are TGCGCCAGCAGCCAAGATGCGGACCGCCACACAGATACGCAGTATTTT.

A few counts support this clonotype. The chain uses TRBV7-9 and TRBJ2-2, with a tentative D call TRBD1 (5 bases). CDR3 size: 15 residues. The V end lost 5 bases, the J end lost 2 bases, and 12 bases lay between the germline ends. CDR1 and CDR2 from the germline V gene are SEHNR and FQNEAQ (reference sequence). The CDR3 sequence: CASSDKGANTGELFF. The CDR3 region has the DNA TGTGCCAGCAGCGACAAAGGGGCAAACACCGGGGAGCTGTTTTTT.

The CDR3 loop is CASSRPGQGAGYTF. The CDR3 DNA follows: TGTGCCAGCAGCCGCCCGGGACAGGGGGCTGGCTACACCTTC. This sequence joins TRBV11-2 and TRBJ1-2; 12 bases map to TRBD1. This CDR3 is 14 amino acids long. Per germline, CDR1 SGHAT and CDR2 FQNNGV. V lost 5 bases, J lost 7 bases, and 5 bases stayed unmatched.

This clonotype came up a few times. J is TRBJ1-2 and V is TRBV4-1; a weak D match, TRBD1 (5 bases). V shed 1 base and J shed 6 bases, with 12 bases lying between them. Looked up from germline, CDR1 is MGHRA and CDR2 is YSYEKL. This CDR3 region has 14 residues. CDR3 region: CASSQVGRVDGYTF. CDR3 DNA: TGCGCCAGCAGCCAAGTGGGCAGGGTGGATGGCTACACCTTC.